Following are 8 T cell receptor beta chains from one sample sequenced in a study of OX40 agonist ivuxolimab in advanced cancers. Data came from immunoSEQ multiplex PCR; TCRdb stores just in-frame clones and leaves some out. The data show tens of thousands of clones, approximately 90% seen once. Sequenced here: CD4+ or CD8+ T cells sorted from blood, sampled in a trial of the OX40 agonist ivuxolimab. Receptors originate from an adult with an advanced solid tumor such as melanoma, head and neck, liver or kidney cancer.

The CDR3 DNA reads TGTGCCAGCAGCCAACCCACAGGACTAGCTGGGACCGGGGAGCTGTTTTTT. Translated: CASSQPTGLAGTGELFF. The chain links TRBV5-4 to TRBJ2-2, with 8 bases that match TRBD2. V lost 4 bases and J lost 5; bases outside the gene matches: 13. CDR1 and CDR2 from the germline V gene are SGHNT and YYREEE (reference sequence). This CDR3 region has 17 residues.

The V gene is TRBV11-2, the J gene TRBJ1-1; tentatively, D is TRBD1 (6 bases). Germline loops: CDR1 SGHAT, CDR2 FQNNGV. This CDR3 has 17 amino acids. Deletions cut 2 bases from V and 1 base from J, with 17 bases between. This chain's CDR3 is CASSLHEVGHKNTEAFF. Written as DNA, the CDR3 is TGTGCCAGCAGCTTACACGAGGTGGGACATAAGAACACTGAAGCTTTCTTT.

This clone was seen once. This sequence joins TRBV4-1 and TRBJ1-1; D not resolved. Per germline, CDR1 MGHRA and CDR2 YSYEKL. This CDR3 has 13 amino acids. V was pared by 4 bases and J by 5 bases, with 11 bases between. CDR3 loop: CASSPVRWTEAFF. As DNA, the CDR3 is TGCGCCAGCAGCCCAGTAAGATGGACTGAAGCTTTCTTT.

The chain combines TRBV7-9 with TRBJ1-2; D may be TRBD1 (5 bases). Trimming stripped 6 bases from V and 5 bases from J, with 16 bases between. Germline lookup yields CDR1 SEHNR and CDR2 FQNEAQ (reference sequence). The CDR3 consists of 14 residues. The CDR3 here is CASREERGIYGYTF. The CDR3, as DNA: TGTGCCAGCAGGGAAGAAAGGGGTATATATGGCTACACCTTC.

The chain employs TRBV27 and TRBJ1-2; 7 positions match TRBD1. Germline loops: CDR1 MNHEY, CDR2 SMNVEV (reference sequence). Trimming removed 3 bases from V and 5 bases from J; junction bases left unmatched: 9. The CDR3 covers 15 residues. The CDR3, as DNA: TGTGCCAGCAGTTTCGCCGGGGACAGCAATTATGGCTACACCTTC. It specifies CASSFAGDSNYGYTF.

The genes are TRBV6-8 and TRBJ1-2, with D perhaps matching TRBD1 (5 bases). Between the trimmed V and J ends, which lost 7 bases and 7 bases, there was a span of 19 bases. CDR1 is MNHGY and CDR2 is SAAAGT in the germline V gene. The CDR3 consists of 14 residues. The CDR3 DNA follows: TGTGCCAGCATCAAGGACGGGGCGGGAATTGGCTACACCTTC. This sequence encodes CASIKDGAGIGYTF.

The genes are TRBV6-9 and TRBJ2-7, with D unclear. Looked up from germline, CDR1 is MNHGY and CDR2 is SVAAGI. V lost 3 bases to trimming and J lost 3 bases, with 15 bases between them. The CDR3 runs 15 residues. The chain's CDR3 is CASSYDAGTVYEQYF. CDR3 in DNA: TGTGCCAGCAGTTACGATGCAGGTACAGTCTACGAGCAGTACTTC.

The chain joins TRBV11-3 to TRBJ2-2, with 7 nucleotides matching TRBD2. Germline CDR1 is SGHNT and CDR2 is YENEEA. The CDR3 spans 15 residues. Trimming removed 5 bases from V and 6 bases from J; junction bases left unmatched: 9. Here the CDR3 reads CASSPHQTSPGELFF. The CDR3 region has the DNA TGTGCCAGCAGCCCCCACCAGACTAGCCCCGGGGAGCTGTTTTTT. The variable domain in full, with the rest retrieved from reference TRBV11-3 and TRBJ2-2, is EAGVVQSPRYKIIEKKQPVAFWCNPISGHNTLYWYLQNLGQGPELLIRYENEEAVDDSQLPKDRFSAERLKGVDSTLKIQPAELGDSAVYLCASSPHQTSPGELFFGEGSRLTVL.